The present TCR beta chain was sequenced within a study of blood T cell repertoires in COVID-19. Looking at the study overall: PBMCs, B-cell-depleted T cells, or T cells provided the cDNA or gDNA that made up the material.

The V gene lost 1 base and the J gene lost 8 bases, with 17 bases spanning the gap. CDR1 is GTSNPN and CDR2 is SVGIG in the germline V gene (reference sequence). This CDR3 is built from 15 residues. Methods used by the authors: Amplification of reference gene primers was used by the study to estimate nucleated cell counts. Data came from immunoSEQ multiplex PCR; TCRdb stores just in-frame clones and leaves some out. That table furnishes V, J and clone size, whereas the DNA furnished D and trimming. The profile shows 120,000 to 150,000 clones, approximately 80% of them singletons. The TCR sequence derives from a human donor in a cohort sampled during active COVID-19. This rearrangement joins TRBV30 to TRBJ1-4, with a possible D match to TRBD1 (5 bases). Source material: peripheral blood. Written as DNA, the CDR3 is TGTGCCTGGAGTGACAAATGGGGGGTACGGGAAAAACTGTTTTTT. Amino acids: CAWSDKWGVREKLFF.